This TCR beta chain was documented in a study of control samples from healthy donors and cancer patients. V shed 9 bases and J 1 base; nucleotides not matched to a gene: 8. Germline V gene lookup returns CDR1 LNHDA and CDR2 SQIVND (reference sequence). The CDR3 runs to 15 residues. The data were produced by immunoSEQ multiplex PCR, yet TCRdb's version contains in-frame clones alone and is incomplete. Among about 110,000 clones, 75% to 95% were seen once, and the ten largest hold 4.4%. This chain connects TRBV19 to TRBJ2-2; 7 nucleotides line up with TRBD2. Sequenced material: blood. This receptor was identified in a human donor in good health. The donor label of this sample is uncertain. CDR3 residues: CASIAGPRNTGELFF. CDR3 DNA: TGTGCCAGCATAGCGGGCCCGAGGAACACCGGGGAGCTGTTTTTT.